What follows is one TCR beta chain and its context. The antigen remains unidentified. This sample is drawn from a study of T-cell memory formation after mild COVID-19. Across the study: TCR clusters were mostly confined to one donor each.

Trimming took off 6 bases at V and 2 bases at J, with 14 bases between the two ends. Germline assignment: CDR1 MNHEY and CDR2 SMNVEV (reference sequence). The CDR3 is 14 residues long. Whole-study findings and limits: Clones that contracted clustered mainly in CM and EM if CD4+ and in EMRA if CD8+.

Constant-segment primers and 5'RACE yielded cDNA libraries for TCR alpha and TCR beta, each carrying sample barcodes and UMIs. TCRdb re-called the 5' RACE reads through MiXCR, storing one row per CDR3 protein. The sample holds 350,000 or so distinct CDR3 sequences, roughly 21% seen once. Sequenced material: PBMCs or a T cell subset sorted from them (not recorded which). The clonotype was recovered from an adult woman who had mild COVID-19 (a few samples of this study predate the infection). Cell type and time point are not known. This chain joins TRBV27 and TRBJ2-7; D may match TRBD1 or TRBD2 (5 bases each). The CDR3 region has the DNA TGTGCCAGCAGCTACGGGACGGTAGCCTACGAGCAGTACTTC. Translating it yields CASSYGTVAYEQYF.